This entry is about one T cell receptor beta chain. This sample is part of a study of human T cells and chemical hapten exposure. Indicated time point: pre-sensitization, week 0. Described treatment: therapeutic diphenylcyclopropenone sensitization with weekly scalp DPC. It was the library that attached unique molecular identifiers to individual cDNA molecules. TCRdb ran MiXCR on the RACE reads and lists one entry per CDR3 protein. The sample gives 65,000 to 70,000 distinct CDR3 sequences, approximately 9.9% of which show up once; around 4.8% is in the top ten. Germline loops: CDR1 DFQATT, CDR2 SNEGSKA (reference sequence). Trimming left V 3 bases short and J 2 bases short, with 11 bases between. The CDR3 spans 14 residues.

Sequenced here: whole blood, sampled in connection with sensitization to the hapten diphenylcyclopropenone (DPC). This chain connects TRBV20-1 to TRBJ1-5, with D perhaps matching TRBD1 (6 bases). This sequence originates from a woman aged 45-59 years with alopecia areata. Some clones in this sample may be carry-over from other donors' samples. As DNA, the CDR3 is TGCAGTGCTAGGTCGTCAGGGGGCAATCAGCCCCAGCATTTT. Encoded protein: CSARSSGGNQPQHF.